This TCR beta chain was sequenced during a study of PD-1 blockade in classical Hodgkin lymphoma. Some clones are missing from TCRdb's copy, which holds only in-frame ones; the method was immunoSEQ multiplex PCR. The sample includes 20,000 to 25,000 clones, about 90% of them seen just once. Time point defined: newly diagnosed, previously untreated cHL patient sample. Magnetic negative selection served to purify CD4+ T cells out of PBMCs that had been thawed. Comparators were PBMCs taken from newly diagnosed, untreated classical Hodgkin lymphoma. Study observations and caveats: In newly diagnosed patients, baseline TCR diversity was reportedly below that of healthy donors. Why the repertoires differ is still unclear, perhaps disease activity or prior therapy.

Concerning this clone itself: Its antigen is unidentified.

The CDR3 loop spans 14 amino acids. Trimming removed 1 base from V and 1 base from J; junction bases left unmatched: 0. The V gene's germline CDR1 is MNHEY and CDR2 SMNVEV (reference sequence). The chain carries TRBV27 and TRBJ1-1, with 7 bases aligning to TRBD1. The source material was CD4+ T cells from blood. This receptor was obtained from a human donor with classical Hodgkin lymphoma. CDR3 residues: CASSLYRGNTEAFF. CDR3 bases: TGTGCCAGCAGTTTATACAGGGGGAACACTGAAGCTTTCTTT.